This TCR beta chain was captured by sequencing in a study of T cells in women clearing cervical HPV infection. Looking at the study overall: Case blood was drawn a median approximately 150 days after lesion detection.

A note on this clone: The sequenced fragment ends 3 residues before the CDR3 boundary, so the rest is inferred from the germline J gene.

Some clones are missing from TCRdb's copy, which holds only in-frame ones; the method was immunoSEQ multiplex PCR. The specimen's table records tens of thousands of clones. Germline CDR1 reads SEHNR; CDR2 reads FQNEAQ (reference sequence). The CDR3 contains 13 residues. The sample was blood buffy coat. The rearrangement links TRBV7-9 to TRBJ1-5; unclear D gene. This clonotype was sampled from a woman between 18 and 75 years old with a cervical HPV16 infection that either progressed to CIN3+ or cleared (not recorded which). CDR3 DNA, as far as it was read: TGTGCCAGCAGCTTAGGTTACGGGTTTCCC. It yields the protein CASSLGYGFP. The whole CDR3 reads CASSLGYGFPQHF.